Listed below are T cell receptor beta chains from one sample, sequenced in a study of T-cell memory formation after mild COVID-19. Using its own MiXCR run on the 5' RACE reads, TCRdb lists one record per CDR3 protein. Of roughly 180,000 distinct CDR3 sequences listed, roughly 18% are singletons. The sample consisted of PBMCs or a T cell subset sorted from them (not recorded which). These receptors all come from a man in his late teens or twenties who had mild COVID-19 (a few samples of this study predate the infection). Cell type and time point are not known. Both conserved end residues are part of each CDR3. D genes are given only for firm matches. Some rows have no size entry. The others give once, few or many, or a class for an expanded clone.

>TRBV7-9|few|TRBJ1-1|.
CASSFQINTEAFF
TGTGCCAGCAGCTTTCAAATTAACACTGAAGCTTTCTTT
>TRBV15|.|TRBJ1-2|.
CATSKPQGDGYTF
TGTGCCACCAGCAAACCCCAGGGAGATGGCTACACCTTC
>TRBV6-5|.|TRBJ2-2|TRBD2
CASSRTSGGTGELFF
TGTGCCAGCAGCCGGACTAGCGGGGGGACCGGGGAGCTGTTTTTT
>TRBV6-5|.|TRBJ1-2|.
CASSYSRWGNYGYTF
TGTGCCAGCAGTTACTCGAGATGGGGGAACTATGGCTACACCTTC
>TRBV25-1|.|TRBJ2-5|.
CASSVWGLPRTQYF
TGTGCCAGCAGTGTATGGGGACTGCCAAGGACCCAGTACTTC
>TRBV11-2|.|TRBJ2-3|.
CASSWNWDTQYF
TGTGCCAGCAGCTGGAATTGGGATACGCAGTATTTT
>TRBV7-9|.|TRBJ2-1|TRBD2
CASSGLDRSGGALAYNEQFF
TGTGCCAGCAGCGGACTAGACCGTAGCGGGGGGGCCCTGGCCTACAATGAGCAGTTCTTC
>TRBV29-1|.|TRBJ2-5|.
CSATRRGRGETQYF
TGCAGCGCAACCCGGCGGGGCCGGGGGGAGACCCAGTACTTC
>TRBV5-4|.|TRBJ2-3|.
CASSLGATPGDTQYF
TGTGCCAGCAGCTTGGGGGCTACTCCTGGAGATACGCAGTATTTT
>TRBV11-2|few|TRBJ2-7|.
CASRPGFSYEQYF
TGTGCCAGCAGACCGGGATTCTCCTACGAGCAGTACTTC
>TRBV29-1|few|TRBJ1-5|.
CSVAFGGGNQPQHF
TGCAGCGTTGCGTTCGGAGGGGGGAATCAGCCCCAGCATTTT
>TRBV9|few|TRBJ1-1|TRBD1
CASSGGTGETMNTEAFF
TGTGCCAGCAGCGGGGGGACAGGCGAAACCATGAACACTGAAGCTTTCTTT
>TRBV7-3|few|TRBJ2-1|.
CASSLRMDGEQFF
TGTGCCAGCAGCTTAAGGATGGACGGTGAGCAGTTCTTC
>TRBV6-5|.|TRBJ1-4|TRBD1
CASSYSGTGRLFF
TGTGCCAGCAGTTACTCGGGGACAGGACGGCTGTTTTTT
>TRBV10-3|.|TRBJ2-3|.
CAISAGKLTDTQYF
TGTGCCATCAGTGCGGGCAAACTCACAGATACGCAGTATTTT
>TRBV7-3|few|TRBJ2-1|TRBD1
CASRGRGRNEQFF
TGTGCCAGCAGAGGCAGGGGGCGAAATGAGCAGTTCTTC
>TRBV15|.|TRBJ1-5|.
CATSTRGQFNQPQHF
TGTGCCACCAGCACCAGAGGACAGTTTAATCAGCCCCAGCATTTT
>TRBV7-2|.|TRBJ1-2|TRBD1
CASSLDRENGYTF
TGTGCCAGCAGCTTGGACAGGGAAAATGGCTACACCTTC
>TRBV18|few|TRBJ2-5|.
CASSPRQVQETQYF
TGTGCCAGCTCACCTAGACAGGTCCAAGAGACCCAGTACTTC
>TRBV5-6|.|TRBJ2-5|.
CASSSGGPGETQYF
TGTGCCAGCAGCTCCGGGGGGCCAGGAGAGACCCAGTACTTC
>TRBV6-5|few|TRBJ2-7|TRBD2
CASRRLLAGNYEQYF
TGTGCCAGCAGGCGGCTATTAGCGGGAAACTACGAGCAGTACTTC
>TRBV7-2|.|TRBJ2-2|TRBD2
CASFGGSGGPTGELFF
TGTGCCAGCTTCGGGGGCAGCGGGGGCCCCACCGGGGAGCTGTTTTTT
>TRBV24-1|.|TRBJ2-2|.
CATSDSQNTGELFF
TGTGCCACCAGTGATTCCCAGAACACCGGGGAGCTGTTTTTT
>TRBV4-3|few|TRBJ1-3|.
CASSQEPQRSGNTIYF
TGCGCCAGCAGCCAAGAGCCGCAGCGCTCTGGAAACACCATATATTTT
>TRBV7-2|many|TRBJ1-5|.
CASSLEGGPQPQHF
TGTGCCAGCAGCTTAGAGGGGGGGCCTCAGCCCCAGCATTTT
>TRBV6-6|few|TRBJ1-3|TRBD1
CASSRTGGSGNTIYF
TGTGCCAGCAGCCGGACAGGGGGCTCTGGAAACACCATATATTTT
>TRBV7-2|few|TRBJ1-1|.
CASSRYAGTTEAFF
TGTGCCAGCAGCCGATATGCGGGGACCACTGAAGCTTTCTTT
>TRBV5-6|.|TRBJ1-5|.
CASSSRTRQPQHF
TGTGCCAGCAGCTCCCGTACCCGTCAGCCCCAGCATTTT
>TRBV20-1|few|TRBJ2-5|TRBD2
CSANGGGGTQETQYF
TGCAGTGCCAACGGGGGCGGGGGGACCCAAGAGACCCAGTACTTC
>TRBV20-1|.|TRBJ2-5|.
CSARDRDGSRGETQYF
TGCAGTGCTAGAGATAGGGACGGGTCTAGGGGGGAGACCCAGTACTTC
>TRBV5-1|.|TRBJ2-1|TRBD2
CASSSTSGGANEQFF
TGCGCCAGCAGCAGCACTAGCGGGGGGGCGAATGAGCAGTTCTTC
>TRBV5-1|.|TRBJ1-3|.
CASSPEGRAKSLNTIYF
TGCGCCAGCAGCCCGGAAGGCAGGGCAAAGAGTTTAAACACCATATATTTT
>TRBV10-3|.|TRBJ2-5|.
CAVRTATETQYF
TGTGCCGTCAGAACTGCCACGGAGACCCAGTACTTC
>TRBV2|once|TRBJ1-5|TRBD1
CASSEKTGYQPQHF
TGTGCCAGCAGTGAAAAGACAGGGTATCAGCCCCAGCATTTT
>TRBV6-6|few|TRBJ2-7|.
CASLGDRYYEQYF
TGTGCCAGCCTGGGCGACAGGTACTACGAGCAGTACTTC
>TRBV5-1|.|TRBJ1-3|.
CASRQQGSGNTIYF
TGCGCCAGCAGACAACAGGGCTCTGGAAACACCATATATTTT
>TRBV3-1|few|TRBJ1-2|.
CASSLIANYGYTF
TGTGCCAGCAGCCTGATAGCTAACTATGGCTACACCTTC
>TRBV5-1|.|TRBJ2-7|.
CASSLEGYNEQYF
TGCGCCAGCAGCTTGGAGGGGTACAACGAGCAGTACTTC
>TRBV7-9|.|TRBJ1-2|TRBD1
CASSLTGGQGGYTF
TGTGCCAGCAGCTTGACAGGGGGCCAGGGAGGCTACACCTTC
>TRBV5-1|.|TRBJ2-5|.
CASSLALFAQTQYF
TGCGCCAGCAGCTTGGCCCTGTTTGCGCAGACCCAGTACTTC
>TRBV2|once|TRBJ1-1|.
CASTSSTSNTEAFF
TGTGCCAGCACCTCCAGTACTTCGAACACTGAAGCTTTCTTT
>TRBV9|many|TRBJ2-3|TRBD1
CASSGTGNTDTQYF
TGTGCCAGCAGCGGGACAGGGAACACAGATACGCAGTATTTT
>TRBV5-1|few|TRBJ2-7|.
CASSLAPLNEQYF
TGCGCCAGCAGCTTGGCTCCCCTAAATGAGCAGTACTTC
>TRBV7-8|few|TRBJ1-5|.
CASSLDRLGNQPQHF
TGTGCCAGCAGCCTAGACAGGTTGGGCAATCAGCCCCAGCATTTT
>TRBV6-1|.|TRBJ2-1|TRBD2
CASSAGTSGSNEQFF
TGTGCCAGCAGTGCCGGGACTAGCGGGAGCAATGAGCAGTTCTTC
>TRBV7-9|.|TRBJ2-3|.
CASSPVIDTQYF
TGTGCCAGCAGTCCGGTCATAGATACGCAGTATTTT